These 20 T cell receptor beta chains came from one sample sequenced in a study of blood T cell repertoires in COVID-19 (TCRdb year 2020). The library was built by means of the immunoSEQ multiplex PCR assay. What TCRdb holds here is the immuneACCESS table cut down to in-frame rearrangements. Part of the clones is not present; checked against another copy, under half of the missing clones reflect an unresolved V gene, and the others are unexplained. Recorded for this sample are about 140,000 clones; around 80% of them occurred a single time. The ten largest clonotypes hold more than 3.5% of the sample. Source material: peripheral blood. The receptors were gathered from a woman of 80 years or more with active or convalescent COVID-19.

The chain uses TRBV18 and TRBJ1-5, with TRBD1 as a possible D gene (5 bases). The CDR3 extends over 13 amino acids. The ends were cut back, 1 base at V and 7 bases at J, with 8 bases in the middle. Germline loops: CDR1 KGHSH, CDR2 LQKENI. The CDR3, as DNA: TGTGCCAGCTCACCACAGGGGTTCCAGCCCCAGCATTTT. Amino acid sequence: CASSPQGFQPQHF.

The chain recombines TRBV25-1 with TRBJ2-5, with 10 bases lining up with TRBD1. CDR1 is MGHDK, CDR2 SYGVNS, per germline. V trimming: 6 bases; J trimming: 5 bases; junction bases outside the gene matches: 18. The CDR3 covers 18 residues. In DNA, the CDR3 is TGTGCCAGCAGCGCCCGTACCATTATGACAGGGGGCGCGGAGACCCAGTACTTC. This codes for CASSARTIMTGGAETQYF.

This clone was counted once. The chain links TRBV19 to TRBJ1-1; 9 nucleotides align to TRBD1. Germline V CDR1 and CDR2: LNHDA, SQIVND (reference sequence). The CDR3 totals 15 residues. Germline trimming cut 4 bases from V and 7 bases from J; bases unmatched to any gene: 10. The CDR3 sequence is CASSKGQGRIDEAFF. The DNA of the CDR3 is TGTGCCAGTAGTAAAGGACAGGGGCGGATTGATGAAGCTTTCTTT.

The chain uses TRBV7-9 and TRBJ1-1; tentative D call: TRBD1 (5 bases). The CDR3 sequence is 15 residues long. The V gene lost 4 bases and the J gene lost 1 base, with 13 bases spanning the gap. Germline V gene sequence: CDR1 SEHNR, CDR2 FQNEAQ (reference sequence). The DNA of the CDR3 is TGTGCCAGCAGCTCCCGATTCCAGGGGAACACTGAAGCTTTCTTT. Residues: CASSSRFQGNTEAFF.

The chain is built from TRBV6-5 and TRBJ1-1, with TRBD1 identical over 9 bases. CDR1 is MNHEY, CDR2 SVGAGI, per germline. The CDR3 consists of 15 residues. J was trimmed by 2 bases and V by 6 bases; bases with no gene match: 7. CDR3 loop: CASRAGTGTNTEAFF. The CDR3 nucleotides read TGTGCCAGCAGGGCCGGGACAGGGACCAACACTGAAGCTTTCTTT.

V gene TRBV12-3 or TRBV12-4 combines with J gene TRBJ1-2, with D uncertain. The CDR3 covers 13 residues. V shed 4 bases and J shed 3 bases, with 9 bases lying between them. DNA for the CDR3: TGTGCCAGCAGTTATCGGGTTCACTATGGCTACACCTTC. Protein sequence: CASSYRVHYGYTF.

This clone has just a few counts. The J gene is TRBJ1-1, the V gene TRBV18; D perhaps matches TRBD1 (6 bases). Trimming removed 3 bases at V and 4 bases at J, with 12 bases between. The length of the CDR3 is 14 residues. Germline V gene sequence: CDR1 KGHSH, CDR2 LQKENI. The CDR3 bases are TGTGCCAGCTCACCCCAGGGGCAAGGCACTGAAGCTTTCTTT. Translated, it gives CASSPQGQGTEAFF.

This CDR3 is CASSRDSSYEQYF. The CDR3 nucleotides read TGTGCCAGCAGTAGGGACAGCTCCTACGAGCAGTACTTC. The chain couples TRBV12-3 or TRBV12-4 to TRBJ2-7; TRBD1 agrees at 7 bases. V was clipped by 5 bases and J by 0 bases; unmatched bases: 1. This CDR3 has 13 residues.

Written as DNA, the CDR3 is TGTGCGTCGGTGCACGGACAGGGGAGCGGCTACACCTTC. Protein product: CASVHGQGSGYTF. The chain links TRBV12-3 or TRBV12-4 to TRBJ1-2; 9 bases line up with TRBD1. This CDR3 has 13 amino acids.

This chain uses TRBV7-9 with TRBJ1-1; 8 bases fit TRBD1. Germline assignment: CDR1 SEHNR and CDR2 FQNEAQ (reference sequence). V lost 4 bases to trimming and J lost 3 bases; unmatched junction nucleotides: 4. This CDR3 has 14 residues. CDR3 sequence reads: CASSSTTGDTEAFF. For the CDR3, the DNA is TGTGCCAGCAGCTCCACGACAGGGGACACTGAAGCTTTCTTT. Full variable domain (missing parts from reference TRBV7-9 and TRBJ1-1): DTGVSQNPRHKITKRGQNVTFRCDPISEHNRLYWYRQTLGQGPEFLTYFQNEAQLEKSRLLSDRFSAERPKGSFSTLEIQRTEQGDSAMYLCASSSTTGDTEAFFGQGTRLTVV.

The chain carries TRBV16 and TRBJ2-3; D uncertain. From germline, CDR1 is KGHSY and CDR2 FQNENV. Trimming took off 1 base at V and 1 base at J, with 6 bases between the two ends. The length of the CDR3 is 14 residues. CDR3 residues: CASSQFQGTDTQYF. CDR3 nucleotide sequence: TGTGCCAGCAGCCAATTCCAGGGCACAGATACGCAGTATTTT.

The chain combines TRBV7-2 with TRBJ1-5, with TRBD1 identical over 9 bases. CDR1 is SGHTA, CDR2 FQGNSA, per germline. V lost 3 bases, J lost 1 base, and 4 bases stayed unmatched. The CDR3 spans 16 residues. Here the CDR3 reads CASSFGTGQSNQPQHF. CDR3 sequence (DNA): TGTGCCAGCAGCTTCGGGACAGGGCAAAGCAATCAGCCCCAGCATTTT.

This sequence joins TRBV7-8 and TRBJ1-3; 7 nucleotides line up with TRBD1. CDR3 length: 15 amino acids. With V trimmed by 1 base and J by 3 bases, 3 bases remained unmatched. Germline CDR1 is SGHVS and CDR2 is FQNEAQ. Written as DNA, the CDR3 is TGTGCCAGCAGCTTAGTCAGACAGGGTGGAAACACCATATATTTT. Residues: CASSLVRQGGNTIYF.

The chain recombines TRBV6-5 with TRBJ2-5; 10 positions agree with TRBD2. CDR3 length: 15 amino acids. Germline V gene data show CDR1 as MNHEY and CDR2 as SVGAGI. With 8 bases clipped from V and 4 bases from J, the junction kept 10 bases outside the gene matches. CDR3 sequence (DNA): TGTGCCAGCCTAGGAGCGGGGGGGCCTAGAGAGACCCAGTACTTC. It translates to CASLGAGGPRETQYF.

The chain has TRBV18 and TRBJ1-2, with a possible D match to TRBD1 (5 bases). The V gene's germline CDR1 is KGHSH and CDR2 LQKENI. The length of the CDR3 is 13 residues. Trimming cost V 3 bases and J 4 bases, with 9 bases left between them. The CDR3, as DNA: TGTGCCAGCTCACCGGCAGGGCCCTATGGCTACACCTTC. Residues: CASSPAGPYGYTF.

The chain employs TRBV2 and TRBJ1-1, with TRBD1 as a possible D gene (5 bases). Trimming removed 8 bases from V and 1 base from J, with 11 bases in between. CDR1 is SNHLY and CDR2 is FYNNEI in the germline V gene. The CDR3 totals 13 residues. The CDR3 DNA reads TGTGCCAGCTTTCGACAGACGAACACTGAAGCTTTCTTT. Its translation: CASFRQTNTEAFF.

This chain links TRBV18 with TRBJ2-5, with D perhaps TRBD2 (6 bases). Trimming left V 2 bases short and J 1 base short, with 14 bases between. The CDR3 has 16 amino acids. CDR1 is KGHSH, CDR2 LQKENI, per germline. The CDR3 DNA follows: TGTGCCAGCTCACCAACCGGACGGGGGACCCAAGAGACCCAGTACTTC. Protein product: CASSPTGRGTQETQYF.

This rearrangement joins TRBV18 to TRBJ1-2; TRBD1 is a possible D gene (5 bases). The CDR3 sequence is 16 residues long. The ends were cut back, 1 base at V and 1 base at J, with 13 bases in the middle. CDR1 KGHSH and CDR2 LQKENI come from the germline V gene. CDR3 sequence reads: CASSPQAGPYNYGYTF. The DNA for the CDR3 is TGTGCCAGCTCACCACAGGCGGGGCCCTATAACTATGGCTACACCTTC.

CDR3 nucleotides: TGTGCCTCCCCGCAGGGGGTGGAGTGGGGCTACACCTTC. Translating it yields CASPQGVEWGYTF. The chain carries TRBV30 and TRBJ1-2; TRBD1 agrees at 7 bases. Germline CDR1 is GTSNPN and CDR2 is SVGIG (reference sequence). V lost 7 bases to trimming and J lost 8 bases; unmatched junction nucleotides: 13. This CDR3 spans 13 amino acids.

The chain employs TRBV9 and TRBJ1-1; TRBD1 aligns across 11 bases. V lost 0 bases and J lost 4; bases outside the gene matches: 2. This CDR3 region has 15 residues. Germline-derived CDR1 and CDR2 are SGDLS and YYNGEE. The CDR3 sequence is CASSVAGTGGTEAFF. The CDR3 DNA reads as TGTGCCAGCAGCGTAGCCGGGACAGGGGGCACTGAAGCTTTCTTT.